These 25 T cell receptor beta chains share one sample of origin, sequenced in a study of T-cell memory formation after mild COVID-19. TCRdb re-analysed the 5' RACE reads in MiXCR, keeping a single row per CDR3 protein. The sample has approximately 450,000 distinct CDR3 sequences; roughly 18% are singletons. Sequenced input: PBMCs or a T cell subset sorted from them (not recorded which). Every receptor here comes from an adult woman who had mild COVID-19 (a few samples of this study predate the infection). Cell type and time point are not known.

This clonotype turned up a few times. The genes are TRBV20-1 and TRBJ2-5; 10 bases map to TRBD2. This CDR3 contains 15 residues. Losses at the gene ends were 3 bases for V and 8 bases for J; bases not matched to a gene: 12. The germline V gene has CDR1 DFQATT and CDR2 SNEGSKA (reference sequence). The CDR3 reads CSASQASGGRGTQYF. The CDR3, as DNA: TGCAGTGCTAGTCAAGCTAGCGGGGGCCGGGGAACCCAGTACTTC.

At least ten counts were recorded for this clonotype. This chain joins TRBV5-1 and TRBJ2-2; 9 bases are shared with TRBD1. The germline gives CDR1 SGHRS, CDR2 YFSETQ. V shed 3 bases and J 2 bases; nucleotides not matched to a gene: 5. The CDR3 is made up of 16 amino acids. The CDR3 loop reads CASSWLGQGNTGELFF. CDR3 bases: TGCGCCAGCAGCTGGTTGGGACAGGGAAACACCGGGGAGCTGTTTTTT.

The V call is TRBV20-1, the J call TRBJ2-2; D tentatively reads TRBD1 or TRBD2 (6 bases each). This CDR3 spans 14 amino acids. Between the trimmed V and J ends, which lost 7 bases and 3 bases, there was a span of 15 bases. In germline, CDR1 is DFQATT, CDR2 SNEGSKA (reference sequence). The CDR3 protein is CSVRGAIHTGELFF. CDR3 bases: TGCAGTGTGAGGGGGGCGATTCACACCGGGGAGCTGTTTTTT.

The rearrangement uses TRBV18 and TRBJ1-5; D unresolved. Trimming removed 2 bases at V and 0 bases at J, with 8 bases between. There are 15 residues in the CDR3. Germline loops: CDR1 KGHSH, CDR2 LQKENI. CDR3 in amino acids: CASSPGVSSNQPQHF. In DNA form, the CDR3 reads TGTGCCAGCTCACCAGGGGTGAGTAGCAATCAGCCCCAGCATTTT.

This clonotype has just a few counts. The CDR3 sequence: CASSVGSAWADTQYF. The CDR3 DNA sequence: TGTGCCAGCAGTGTTGGTTCAGCTTGGGCAGATACGCAGTATTTT. V usage is TRBV2 and J usage is TRBJ2-3; D remains unclear. The CDR3 covers 15 residues. CDR1 and CDR2 from the germline V gene are SNHLY and FYNNEI. Trimming took off 4 bases at V and 4 bases at J, with 15 bases between the two ends.

This clonotype was seen a handful of times. The V gene is TRBV5-1, the J gene TRBJ2-3, with no clear D. This CDR3 comprises 15 residues. V shed 7 bases and J shed 0 bases, with 15 bases lying between them. The germline gives CDR1 SGHRS, CDR2 YFSETQ. The DNA for the CDR3 is TGCGCCAGCGCGCCGGAGCCTTTTAGCACAGATACGCAGTATTTT. This sequence encodes CASAPEPFSTDTQYF.

The V call is TRBV6-5, the J call TRBJ1-2; D is unresolved. The CDR3 totals 15 residues. Trimming left V 0 bases short and J 1 base short, with 9 bases between. Germline V gene lookup returns CDR1 MNHEY and CDR2 SVGAGI. DNA for the CDR3: TGTGCCAGCAGTTACTCGAGCGTCGATAACTATGGCTACACCTTC. This translates into CASSYSSVDNYGYTF.

The rearrangement uses TRBV5-4 and TRBJ1-2; TRBD1 might be the D (6 bases). V was shortened by 5 bases and J by 5 bases, with 13 bases between the two germline ends. Germline V CDR1 and CDR2: SGHNT, YYREEE (reference sequence). The CDR3 covers 13 residues. CDR3 in DNA: TGTGCCAGCAGTCCCGGACAGTATTATGGCTACACCTTC. This translates into CASSPGQYYGYTF.

The CDR3 reads CASRPTDRGHQPQHF. CDR3 coding DNA: TGTGCCAGCAGGCCGACGGACAGGGGACATCAGCCCCAGCATTTT. The V call is TRBV6-5, the J call TRBJ1-5; 9 bases are a match to TRBD1. V lost 6 bases and J lost 5; bases outside the gene matches: 8. The germline V gene encodes CDR1 MNHEY and CDR2 SVGAGI. There are 15 residues in the CDR3.

This clonotype turned up a few times. This chain joins TRBV2 and TRBJ1-2; D is possibly TRBD1 (5 bases). The length of the CDR3 is 12 residues. The germline gives CDR1 SNHLY, CDR2 FYNNEI. V shed 4 bases and J shed 4 bases, with 7 bases lying between them. CDR3 residues: CASSGGVYGYTF. The CDR3 DNA reads as TGTGCCAGCAGTGGAGGGGTCTATGGCTACACCTTC.

The chain has TRBV15 and TRBJ2-5; possibly TRBD2 for D (6 bases). Looked up from germline, CDR1 is LNHNV and CDR2 is YYDKDF (reference sequence). With 5 bases removed from V and 5 bases from J, the gap between germline ends came to 24 bases. This CDR3 contains 17 residues. The CDR3 sequence is CATSSALGGTGLETQYF. For the CDR3, the DNA is TGTGCCACCAGCTCAGCCTTGGGGGGAACAGGCTTGGAGACCCAGTACTTC.

This clonotype came up a few times. The chain is built from TRBV18 and TRBJ2-7, with 7 positions matching TRBD2. This CDR3 has 15 amino acids. Trimming removed 0 bases from V and 2 bases from J; junction bases left unmatched: 4. Germline V lookup: CDR1 KGHSH, CDR2 LQKENI. As DNA, the CDR3 is TGTGCCAGCTCACCACCATTGGCGGGGGCCTACGAGCAGTACTTC. Translated, it gives CASSPPLAGAYEQYF.

The gene calls are TRBV6-6 and TRBJ1-6, with D perhaps TRBD1 (5 bases). CDR3 length equals 15 residues. Germline V CDR1 and CDR2: MNHNY, SVGAGI (reference sequence). Trimming left V 7 bases short and J 8 bases short, with 18 bases between. The CDR3 spells CASKKSPGLYSPLHF. The CDR3 nucleotides read TGTGCCAGCAAAAAATCACCGGGACTTTATTCACCCCTCCACTTT.

The chain is built from TRBV19 and TRBJ2-3, with a weak D call TRBD2 (5 bases). Trimming removed 7 bases at V and 4 bases at J, with 12 bases between. Germline assignment: CDR1 LNHDA and CDR2 SQIVND (reference sequence). This CDR3 is built from 13 residues. CDR3 DNA: TGTGCCAGTAACCCACGGCGGGCAGATACGCAGTATTTT. As protein: CASNPRRADTQYF.

The chain has TRBV7-9 and TRBJ2-7, with D maybe TRBD1 (5 bases). Germline-derived CDR1 and CDR2 are SEHNR and FQNEAQ (reference sequence). V gave up 7 bases and J gave up 2 bases, with 12 bases separating them. This CDR3 is 13 amino acids long. DNA of the CDR3: TGTGCCAGCAAGTCAGGGTCGACCTACGAGCAGTACTTC. This sequence encodes CASKSGSTYEQYF. Variable domain in full (rest from reference TRBV7-9 and TRBJ2-7): DTGVSQNPRHKITKRGQNVTFRCDPISEHNRLYWYRQTLGQGPEFLTYFQNEAQLEKSRLLSDRFSAERPKGSFSTLEIQRTEQGDSAMYLCASKSGSTYEQYFGPGTRLTVT.

The sample holds a few counts of this clonotype. The chain couples TRBV7-9 to TRBJ2-1; D gene uncertain. The CDR3 runs 14 residues. Germline V lookup: CDR1 SEHNR, CDR2 FQNEAQ (reference sequence). V was clipped by 1 base and J by 3 bases, with 7 bases between them. The CDR3 sequence: CASSLVALYNEQFF. In DNA form, the CDR3 reads TGTGCCAGCAGCTTAGTGGCACTCTACAATGAGCAGTTCTTC. Filled out from reference TRBV7-9 and TRBJ2-1, the complete variable domain reads DTGVSQNPRHKITKRGQNVTFRCDPISEHNRLYWYRQTLGQGPEFLTYFQNEAQLEKSRLLSDRFSAERPKGSFSTLEIQRTEQGDSAMYLCASSLVALYNEQFFGPGTRLTVL.

This clonotype occurred a few times. V is TRBV7-8 and J is TRBJ1-2; 11 bases match TRBD1. CDR3 length: 18 amino acids. The V gene end was trimmed by 2 bases and the J gene end by 4 bases; junction bases not matched to a gene: 12. Germline lookup yields CDR1 SGHVS and CDR2 FQNEAQ. This chain's CDR3 is CASSLPGTGGGEVYGYTF. As DNA, the CDR3 is TGTGCCAGCAGCTTACCCGGGACAGGGGGTGGGGAGGTCTATGGCTACACCTTC.

This clonotype showed up just a few times. The chain combines TRBV12-3 or TRBV12-4 with TRBJ2-1, with 12 bases aligning to TRBD2. J lost 0 bases, V lost 5 bases, and 8 bases had no gene match. This CDR3 region has 18 residues. DNA of the CDR3: TGTGCCAGCAGTCCGGGACTAGCGGGCACCGGCTCCTACAATGAGCAGTTCTTC. Translated: CASSPGLAGTGSYNEQFF.

In this sample, this clonotype turned up a few times. The chain has TRBV2 and TRBJ2-1; D might be TRBD1 (5 bases). In germline, CDR1 is SNHLY, CDR2 FYNNEI. CDR3 size: 16 residues. V lost 7 bases, J lost 0 bases, and 16 bases lay in between. The CDR3 here is CASTPLTASSYNEQFF. The CDR3 DNA sequence: TGTGCCAGCACTCCCCTGACAGCAAGCTCCTACAATGAGCAGTTCTTC.

This clonotype was seen a few times. The V and J genes are TRBV4-1 and TRBJ1-2; 12 bases fit TRBD1. Unmatched junction bases numbered 6, after V lost 3 bases and J lost 4 bases. In germline, CDR1 is MGHRA, CDR2 YSYEKL. The CDR3 runs 16 residues. CDR3 DNA sequence: TGCGCCAGCAGCCATATCCCGGGACAGGGGGCCTATGGCTACACCTTC. The encoded protein is CASSHIPGQGAYGYTF.

This clonotype has only a few counts. The chain couples TRBV12-3 or TRBV12-4 to TRBJ2-1; TRBD2 aligns across 7 bases. This CDR3 comprises 13 residues. With 4 bases clipped from V and 7 bases from J, the junction kept 4 bases outside the gene matches. Here the CDR3 reads CASSSWGGNEQFF. As DNA, the CDR3 is TGTGCCAGCAGTTCATGGGGGGGAAATGAGCAGTTCTTC.

This clonotype showed up just a few times. The chain employs TRBV25-1 and TRBJ2-3, with D perhaps TRBD2 (6 bases). The CDR3 has 14 amino acids. Germline CDR1 reads MGHDK; CDR2 reads SYGVNS. Trimming left V 3 bases short and J 2 bases short, with 9 bases between. The DNA for the CDR3 is TGTGCCAGCAGTGACATAGCGGCCACAGATACGCAGTATTTT. Encoded protein: CASSDIAATDTQYF.

This clonotype showed up just a few times. This chain connects TRBV7-7 to TRBJ2-5; 10 bases match TRBD1. This CDR3 region has 14 residues. The junction had 5 bases not matched to a gene; V was cut back by 5 bases and J by 5 bases. The germline V gene has CDR1 SSHAT and CDR2 FNYEAQ (reference sequence). The CDR3 coding sequence is TGTGCCAGCAGCCAGGGACAGGGGAGCGAGACCCAGTACTTC. Translation gives CASSQGQGSETQYF.

The sample holds a few counts of this clonotype. The chain joins TRBV23-1 to TRBJ1-1; D remains unclear. TRBV23-1 is known as an ORF, though its function is uncertain. V lost 6 bases and J lost 1, with 6 bases in between. The length of the CDR3 is 12 residues. In DNA form, the CDR3 reads TGCGCCAGCAGACAGCGGAACACTGAAGCTTTCTTT. Amino acids: CASRQRNTEAFF.

This clonotype appeared a few times. The V and J genes are TRBV2 and TRBJ2-3; a weak D match, TRBD2 (5 bases). Trimming left V 2 bases short and J 8 bases short, with 14 bases between. Germline CDR1 SNHLY, CDR2 FYNNEI. The CDR3 extends over 14 amino acids. CDR3 sequence reads: CASSENPGGGTQYF. The CDR3 DNA is TGTGCCAGCAGTGAAAACCCTGGAGGTGGTACGCAGTATTTT.